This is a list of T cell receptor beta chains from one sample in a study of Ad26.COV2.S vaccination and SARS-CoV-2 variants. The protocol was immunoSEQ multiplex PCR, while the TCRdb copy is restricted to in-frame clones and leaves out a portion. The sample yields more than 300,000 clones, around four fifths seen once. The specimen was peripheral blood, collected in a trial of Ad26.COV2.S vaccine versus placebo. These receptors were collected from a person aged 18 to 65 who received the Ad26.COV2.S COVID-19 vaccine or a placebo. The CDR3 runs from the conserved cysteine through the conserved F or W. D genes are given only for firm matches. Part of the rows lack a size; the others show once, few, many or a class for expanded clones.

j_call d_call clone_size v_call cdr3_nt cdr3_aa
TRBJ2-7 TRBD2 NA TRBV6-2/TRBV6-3 TGTGCCAGCAGTTCGCCTAGCGGGGAGGGCGAGCAGTACTTC CASSSPSGEGEQYF
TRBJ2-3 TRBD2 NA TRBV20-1 TGCAGTGCTAGTTCCCAAGGACTAGAGTGGTATACGCAGTATTTT CSASSQGLEWYTQYF
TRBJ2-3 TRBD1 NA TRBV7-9 TGTGCCAGCAGCAGACAGGGGGCGCTGGGCACAGATACGCAGTATTTT CASSRQGALGTDTQYF
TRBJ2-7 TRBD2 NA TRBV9 TGTGCCAGCAGCGTAGGGGGAGCGGGGGGCAACGAGCAGTACTTC CASSVGGAGGNEQYF
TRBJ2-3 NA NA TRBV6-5 TGTGCCAGCAGTTTCAACCCACTGGATACGCAGTATTTT CASSFNPLDTQYF
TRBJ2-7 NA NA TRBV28 TGTGCCAGCAGTTTTGGGTACGAGCAGTACTTC CASSFGYEQYF
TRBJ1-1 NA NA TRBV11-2 TGTGCCAGCACCCCCTTAAGGCTAGGGGCTGGAGGGAGCACTGAAGCTTTCTTT CASTPLRLGAGGSTEAFF
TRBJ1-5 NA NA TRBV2 TGTGCCAGCAGTGAATTCGGGTTGGGTCAGCCCCAGCATTTT CASSEFGLGQPQHF
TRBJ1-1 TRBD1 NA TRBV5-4 TGTGCCAGCAGTCTTGCAGGGGGGTCCACTGAAGCTTTCTTT CASSLAGGSTEAFF
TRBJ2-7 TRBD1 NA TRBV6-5 TGTGCCAGCACCGACAGGGTCACCTACGAGCAGTACTTC CASTDRVTYEQYF
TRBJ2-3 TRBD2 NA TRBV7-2 TGTGCCAGCAGCTTAGCGGGGGTAGCGGGGAGCACAGATACGCAGTATTTT CASSLAGVAGSTDTQYF
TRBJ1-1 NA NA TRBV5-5 TGTGCCAGCAGCTTGGGGACGGCGGGGGGTGAAGCTTTCTTT CASSLGTAGGEAFF
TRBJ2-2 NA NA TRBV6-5 TGTGCCAGCGCCCAGGCCGGGGAGCTGTTTTTT CASAQAGELFF
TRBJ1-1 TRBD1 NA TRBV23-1 TGCGCCAGCAGTCAATCGACAGGGCGGCTGAACACTGAAGCTTTCTTT CASSQSTGRLNTEAFF
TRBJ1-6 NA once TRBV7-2 TGTGCCAGCAGCTTAGTTCAGGGGACTAATTCACCCCTCCACTTT CASSLVQGTNSPLHF
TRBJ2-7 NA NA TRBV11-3 TGTGCCAGTCAGAACAGGGACTACGAGCAGTACTTC CASQNRDYEQYF
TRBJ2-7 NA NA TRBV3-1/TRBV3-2 TGTGCCAGCAGCCAAGGGGGACATAGAGAGTACTTC CASSQGGHREYF
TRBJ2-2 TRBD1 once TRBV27 TGTGCCAGCAGAACCGGGACAGGGGTCGACGGGGAGCTGTTTTTT CASRTGTGVDGELFF
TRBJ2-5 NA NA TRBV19 TGTGCCAGTAGTCCCTTGGGGGAGACCCAGTACTTC CASSPLGETQYF
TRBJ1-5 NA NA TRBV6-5 TGTGCCAGCAGTCCCCAGGGGAGCAATCAGCCCCAGCATTTT CASSPQGSNQPQHF
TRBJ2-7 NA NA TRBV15 TGTGCCACCAGCATGCCTTCCGGGACCTTCAGCTCCTACGAGCAGTACTTC CATSMPSGTFSSYEQYF
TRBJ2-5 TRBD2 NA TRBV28 TGTGCCAGCAGTCCACTCTCGCGGGGGGGGACCCAGTACTTC CASSPLSRGGTQYF
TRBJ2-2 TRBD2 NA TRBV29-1 TGCAGCGTTGAGGCCAGTCCTAGCGGGGGGGGCGCCGGGGAGCTGTTTTTT CSVEASPSGGGAGELFF
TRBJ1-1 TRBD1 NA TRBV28 TGTGCCAGCAGCCGTGACAGGGTGGGGATGAACACTGAAGCTTTCTTT CASSRDRVGMNTEAFF